The entry that follows covers one T cell receptor beta chain sequence. The antigen is not known. V was clipped by 8 bases and J by 2 bases, with 10 bases between them. The germline V gene encodes CDR1 SGHTA and CDR2 FQGTGA. This CDR3 is 13 amino acids long. This specimen belongs to a study of siplizumab effects on memory and regulatory T cells. Overall study results and limits: Roughly 80-97% of proliferating CD4+ or CD8+ clones lacked an assignable naive or memory phenotype. Naive T cells looked more diverse than memory cells and looked like major alloresponse contributors.

This table comes from immunoSEQ multiplex PCR, and its TCRdb copy is limited to in-frame clones, with some not included. The data show about 120,000 clones, about 94% seen once. The V and J genes are TRBV7-3 and TRBJ2-1; no definite D call. The TCR was taken from a human donor in good health. Sequenced sample: non-Treg CD4+ T cells sorted from blood. As DNA, the CDR3 is TGTGCCAGCTCGACTGGAGCCTACAATGAGCAGTTCTTC. It codes for CASSTGAYNEQFF.